Below are 12 T cell receptor beta chains sequenced from a single sample in a study of T cell responses to AZD1222 COVID-19 vaccine. Sequenced by immunoSEQ multiplex PCR; TCRdb stores in-frame clones only, minus some. The data contain 110,000 to 150,000 clones, approximately 89% of them singletons. Sequencing used peripheral blood, obtained on day 0 of AZD1222 vaccination. The receptors were gathered from an adult in good health.

The J gene is TRBJ1-2, the V gene TRBV3-1 (or the pseudogene TRBV3-2); 9 bases are shared with TRBD1. V trimming: 1 base; J trimming: 5 bases; junction bases outside the gene matches: 2. The CDR3 runs 14 residues. The germline V gene encodes CDR1 LGHDT and CDR2 YNNKEL (reference sequence). In DNA, the CDR3 is TGTGCCAGCAGCCAAGTGGACAGGGGTTATGGCTACACCTTC. Its protein product is CASSQVDRGYGYTF.

This chain uses TRBV13 with TRBJ2-1; unclear D gene. The CDR3 length is 15 residues. The germline CDR1 and CDR2 sequences are PRHDT and FYEKMQ (reference sequence). The V end lost 2 bases, the J end lost 0 bases, and 8 bases lay between the germline ends. CDR3 nucleotide sequence: TGTGCCAGCAGCTTATCGAGGAGCTCCTACAATGAGCAGTTCTTC. It yields the protein CASSLSRSSYNEQFF.

The chain combines TRBV9 with TRBJ2-7; D possibly corresponds to TRBD1 (6 bases). From germline, CDR1 is SGDLS and CDR2 YYNGEE. Trimming took off 3 bases at V and 0 bases at J, with 16 bases between the two ends. CDR3 length equals 16 residues. The CDR3 nucleotides are TGTGCCAGCAGCGCAGATCCGGGACAAAGCTCCTACGAGCAGTACTTC. Protein: CASSADPGQSSYEQYF.

With respect to this clone: A read error may produce the germline difference seen at one junction end. The chain links TRBV7-7 to TRBJ2-2, with 11 positions matching TRBD2. CDR1 and CDR2 (germline): SSHAT, FNYEAQ (reference sequence). This CDR3 has 14 residues. The CDR3 spells CASSPGLAVGELFF. In DNA form, the CDR3 reads TGTGCTAGCAGCCCGGGACTAGCGGTCGGGGAGCTGTTTTTT.

The chain joins TRBV19 to TRBJ2-1, with 10 bases fitting TRBD2. Unmatched junction bases numbered 5, after V lost 9 bases and J lost 0 bases. CDR3 length: 15 amino acids. The germline V gene encodes CDR1 LNHDA and CDR2 SQIVND (reference sequence). CDR3 DNA sequence: TGTGCCAGCGGACTAGCGGCTTCCTCCTACAATGAGCAGTTCTTC. Protein: CASGLAASSYNEQFF.

This clone showed up just a few times. J is TRBJ1-5 and V is TRBV6-1; no firm D call. CDR1 is MNHNS, CDR2 SASEGT, per germline. The V and J ends lost 2 bases and 4 bases respectively, with 6 bases between them. This CDR3 contains 13 residues. The DNA of the CDR3 is TGTGCCAGCAGTGAACGCGGAAATCAGCCCCAGCATTTT. This translates into CASSERGNQPQHF.

Worth noting for this clone: This sample also contains other DNA sequences that code for the same CDR3. CDR3 sequence: CASSPDRGEKLFF. In nucleotides, the CDR3 is TGTGCCAGCAGTCCGGACAGGGGCGAAAAACTGTTTTTT. The chain employs TRBV12-3 or TRBV12-4 and TRBJ1-4; 9 positions match TRBD1. With 5 bases clipped from V and 8 bases from J, the junction kept 3 bases outside the gene matches. The CDR3 is 13 residues long.

The gene calls are TRBV24-1 and TRBJ2-3; no clear D gene. The length of the CDR3 is 16 residues. Per the germline V gene, CDR1 is KGHDR and CDR2 is SFDVKD. Trimming took 2 bases from V and 7 from J, leaving 18 bases between them. CDR3 region: CATSDWKSLNKYTQYF. The CDR3 nucleotides are TGTGCCACCAGTGATTGGAAAAGTTTGAACAAATATACGCAGTATTTT.

The genes are TRBV19 and TRBJ2-1; a weak D match, TRBD1 (6 bases). The germline CDR1 and CDR2 sequences are LNHDA and SQIVND (reference sequence). Trimming stripped 4 bases from V and 1 base from J, with 8 bases between. The CDR3 extends over 14 amino acids. The CDR3: CASSKGVSYNEQFF. The DNA of the CDR3 is TGTGCCAGTAGTAAGGGGGTATCCTACAATGAGCAGTTCTTC.

V gene TRBV19 combines with J gene TRBJ1-2; D gene uncertain. Germline CDR1 is LNHDA and CDR2 is SQIVND (reference sequence). The CDR3 contains 15 residues. The ends were cut back, 5 bases at V and 4 bases at J, with 17 bases in the middle. The CDR3 coding sequence is TGTGCCAGTAGTGCCGGACTGGAACGGCCCTATGGCTACACCTTC. It encodes CASSAGLERPYGYTF.

The rearrangement links TRBV27 to TRBJ2-1; a possible D gene is TRBD2 (6 bases). V was trimmed by 5 bases and J by 0 bases, leaving 11 bases between them. Germline CDR1 and CDR2: MNHEY and SMNVEV (reference sequence). The CDR3 consists of 15 residues. The CDR3 loop is CASSIRGSSYNEQFF. The CDR3 region has the DNA TGTGCCAGCAGTATTCGGGGGAGCTCCTACAATGAGCAGTTCTTC.

Here the CDR3 DNA reads TGTGCCAGCAGCTTAACGTTACCAGATACGCAGTATTTT. Protein product: CASSLTLPDTQYF. The chain carries TRBV7-3 and TRBJ2-3; no clear D gene. Germline assignment: CDR1 SGHTA and CDR2 FQGTGA. V lost 0 bases and J lost 4, with 5 bases in between. The CDR3 loop spans 13 amino acids.